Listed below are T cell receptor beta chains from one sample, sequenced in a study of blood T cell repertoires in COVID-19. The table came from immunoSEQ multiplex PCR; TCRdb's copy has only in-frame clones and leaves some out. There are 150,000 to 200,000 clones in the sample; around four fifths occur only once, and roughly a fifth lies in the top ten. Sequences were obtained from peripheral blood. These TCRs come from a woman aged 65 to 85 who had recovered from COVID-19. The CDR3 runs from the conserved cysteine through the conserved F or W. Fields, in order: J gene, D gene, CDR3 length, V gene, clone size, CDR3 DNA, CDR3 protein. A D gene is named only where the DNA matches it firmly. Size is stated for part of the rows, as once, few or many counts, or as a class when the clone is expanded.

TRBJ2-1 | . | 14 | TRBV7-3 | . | TGTGCCAGCGCCCTGGGGGGCTCCTACAATGAGCAGTTCTTC | CASALGGSYNEQFF
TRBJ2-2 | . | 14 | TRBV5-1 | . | TGCGCCAGCATCCTCACCCCAGGGACCGGGGAGCTGTTTTTT | CASILTPGTGELFF
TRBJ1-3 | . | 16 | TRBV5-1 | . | TGCGCCAGCAGCTTGTGGGAGGCGAACTCTGGAAACACCATATATTTT | CASSLWEANSGNTIYF
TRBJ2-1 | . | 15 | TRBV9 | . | TGTGCCAGCAGCGTAGGGCCCCCGTGGTACAATGAGCAGTTCTTC | CASSVGPPWYNEQFF
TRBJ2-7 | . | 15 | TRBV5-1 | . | TGCGCCAGCAGCTCAGACCCGGCGGGTAACGCCGAGCAGTACTTC | CASSSDPAGNAEQYF
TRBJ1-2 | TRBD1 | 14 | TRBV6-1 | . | TGTGCCAGCAGTCCCACGAGACAGGGGGGGGGCTACACCTTC | CASSPTRQGGGYTF
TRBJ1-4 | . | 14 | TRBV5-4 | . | TGTGCCAGCAGCTTTTGGGGGGGAAACGAAAAACTGTTTTTT | CASSFWGGNEKLFF
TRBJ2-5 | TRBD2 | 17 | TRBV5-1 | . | TGCGCCAGCAGCTTGGGATTGCTAGCGGGAGTGGGGGAGACCCAGTACTTC | CASSLGLLAGVGETQYF
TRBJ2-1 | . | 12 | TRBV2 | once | TGTGCCAGCACCCTTACTAGTGGTGAGCAGTTCTTC | CASTLTSGEQFF
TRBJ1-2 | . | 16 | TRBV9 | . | TGTGCCAGCAGCGTAGGGGCTCAAGGGGGGGACTATGGCTACACCTTC | CASSVGAQGGDYGYTF
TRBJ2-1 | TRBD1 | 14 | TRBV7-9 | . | TGTGCCAGCAGCTTACTACAGGGGGTCAGTGAGCAGTTCTTC | CASSLLQGVSEQFF
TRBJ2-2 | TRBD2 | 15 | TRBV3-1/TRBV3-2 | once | TGTGCCAGCAGCCAAGTAGCGGGAGCGGTCGGGGAGCTGTTTTTT | CASSQVAGAVGELFF
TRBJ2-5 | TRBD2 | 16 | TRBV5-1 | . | TGCGCCAGCAGCCCCGGACTAGCGGGGGATCAAGAGACCCAGTACTTC | CASSPGLAGDQETQYF
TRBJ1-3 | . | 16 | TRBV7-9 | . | TGTGCCAGCAGCCCCGGGACTCCATCAGCGGGAAACACCATATATTTT | CASSPGTPSAGNTIYF
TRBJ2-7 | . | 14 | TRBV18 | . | TGTGCCAGCTCACCTAGGGACACTCACTACGAGCAGTACTTC | CASSPRDTHYEQYF
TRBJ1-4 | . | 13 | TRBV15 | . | TGTGCCACCAGCAGAGACCCTGGGCGGGCACTGTTTTTT | CATSRDPGRALFF
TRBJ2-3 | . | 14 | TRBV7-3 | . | TGTGCCAGCAGCGCCCGGGGTGGCACAGATACGCAGTATTTT | CASSARGGTDTQYF
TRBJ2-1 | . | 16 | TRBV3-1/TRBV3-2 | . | TGTGCCAGCAGCCGAAGGGGCCCCCTCGGTGGGAATGAGCAGTTCTTC | CASSRRGPLGGNEQFF
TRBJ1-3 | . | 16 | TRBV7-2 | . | TGTGCCAGCAGCTTGGTTGTCCGGGGCTCTGGAAACACCATATATTTT | CASSLVVRGSGNTIYF
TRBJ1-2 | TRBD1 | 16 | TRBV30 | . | TGTGCCTGGAGGACAGGGGGGGGCGGCAGTAACTATGGCTACACCTTC | CAWRTGGGGSNYGYTF
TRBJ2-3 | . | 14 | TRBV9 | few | TGTGCCAGCAGCCGAGGGGAAGGGGGAGATACGCAGTATTTT | CASSRGEGGDTQYF
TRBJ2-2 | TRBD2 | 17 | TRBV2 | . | TGTGCCAGCAGTGGCCCGCTCGGCGGGGCGGGAGTCTTGGAGCTGTTTTTT | CASSGPLGGAGVLELFF
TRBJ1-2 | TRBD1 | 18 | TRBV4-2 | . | TGTGCCAGCAGCCAAGAGATTGGGACAGGGCCCAGAAGGTATGGCTACACCTTC | CASSQEIGTGPRRYGYTF
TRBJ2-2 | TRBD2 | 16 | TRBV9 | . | TGTGCCAGCAGCCCGAGGACTAGCGGGAGGACCGGGGAGCTGTTTTTT | CASSPRTSGRTGELFF
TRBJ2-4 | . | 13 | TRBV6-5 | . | TGTGCCAGCAGTCCCCGAGAAGGGGTGATTCAGTACTTC | CASSPREGVIQYF
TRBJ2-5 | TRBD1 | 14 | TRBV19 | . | TGTGCCAGTAGTAGCGGCAGGGGGCGAGAGACCCAGTACTTC | CASSSGRGRETQYF
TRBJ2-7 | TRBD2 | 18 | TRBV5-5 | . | TGTGCCAGCAGCCGGGCCCCGCTAGCGGGAGGGGGCTTCTACGAGCAGTACTTC | CASSRAPLAGGGFYEQYF
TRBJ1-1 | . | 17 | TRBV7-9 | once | TGTGCCAGCAGCTTAGCGTTTGACGGGACTCACGACACTGAAGCTTTCTTT | CASSLAFDGTHDTEAFF